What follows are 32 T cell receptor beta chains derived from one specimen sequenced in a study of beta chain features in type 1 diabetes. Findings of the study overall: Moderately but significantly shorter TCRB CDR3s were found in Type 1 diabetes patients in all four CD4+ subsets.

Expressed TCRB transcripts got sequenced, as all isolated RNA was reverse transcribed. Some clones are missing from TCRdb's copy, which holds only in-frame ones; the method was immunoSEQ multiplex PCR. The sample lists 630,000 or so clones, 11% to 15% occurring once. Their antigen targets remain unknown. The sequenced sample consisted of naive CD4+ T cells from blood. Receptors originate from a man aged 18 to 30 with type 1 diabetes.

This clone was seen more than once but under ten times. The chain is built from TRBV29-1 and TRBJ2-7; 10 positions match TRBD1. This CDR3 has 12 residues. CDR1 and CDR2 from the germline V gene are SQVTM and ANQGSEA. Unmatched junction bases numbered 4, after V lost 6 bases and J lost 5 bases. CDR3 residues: CSVSGTGDEQYF. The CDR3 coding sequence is TGCAGCGTCTCCGGGACAGGGGACGAGCAGTACTTC.

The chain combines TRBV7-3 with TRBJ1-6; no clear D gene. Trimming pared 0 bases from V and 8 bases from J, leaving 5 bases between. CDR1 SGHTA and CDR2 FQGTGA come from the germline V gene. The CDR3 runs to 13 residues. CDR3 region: CASSLTADSPLHF. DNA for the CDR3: TGTGCCAGCAGCTTAACGGCAGATTCACCCCTCCACTTT.

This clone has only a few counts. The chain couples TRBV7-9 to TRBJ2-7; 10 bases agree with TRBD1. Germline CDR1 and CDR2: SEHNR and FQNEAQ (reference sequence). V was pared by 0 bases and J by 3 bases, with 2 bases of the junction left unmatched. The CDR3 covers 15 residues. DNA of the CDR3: TGTGCCAGCAGCTTAGCGGGGGACAGGGGCTACGAGCAGTACTTC. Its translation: CASSLAGDRGYEQYF.

The CDR3 nucleotides read TGTGCCAGCAGTAGGGGCCACAATGAGCAGTTCTTC. Translated: CASSRGHNEQFF. This chain joins TRBV6-5 and TRBJ2-1; TRBD1 is a possible D gene (5 bases). The CDR3 is made up of 12 amino acids. The germline CDR1 and CDR2 sequences are MNHEY and SVGAGI. V was cut by 5 bases and J by 5 bases, with 7 bases left in between.

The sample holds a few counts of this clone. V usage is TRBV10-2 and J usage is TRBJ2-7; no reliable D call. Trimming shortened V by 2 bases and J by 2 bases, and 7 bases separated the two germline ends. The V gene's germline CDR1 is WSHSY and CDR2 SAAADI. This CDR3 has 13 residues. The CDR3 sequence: CASSERLTYEQYF. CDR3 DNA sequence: TGCGCCAGCAGTGAGCGGTTAACCTACGAGCAGTACTTC.

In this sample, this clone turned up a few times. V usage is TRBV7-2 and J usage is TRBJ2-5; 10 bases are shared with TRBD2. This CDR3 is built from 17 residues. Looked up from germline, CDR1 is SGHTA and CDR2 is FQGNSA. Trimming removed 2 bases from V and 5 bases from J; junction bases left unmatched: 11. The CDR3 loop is CASSLRKRGGQGETQYF. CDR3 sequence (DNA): TGTGCCAGCAGCTTAAGAAAGCGGGGGGGCCAGGGTGAGACCCAGTACTTC.

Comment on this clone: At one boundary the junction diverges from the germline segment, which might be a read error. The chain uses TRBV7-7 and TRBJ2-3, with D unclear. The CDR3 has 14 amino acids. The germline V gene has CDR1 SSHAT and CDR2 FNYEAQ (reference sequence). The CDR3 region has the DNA TGTGCTAGCAGCTCCGCTTTAAGTACAGATACGCAGTATTTT. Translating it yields CASSSALSTDTQYF. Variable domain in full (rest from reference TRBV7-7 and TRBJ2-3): GAGVSQSPRYKVTKRGQDVTLRCDPISSHATLYWYQQALGQGPEFLTYFNYEAQPDKSGLPSDRFSAERPEGSISTLTIQRTEQRDSAMYRCASSSALSTDTQYFGPGTRLTVL.

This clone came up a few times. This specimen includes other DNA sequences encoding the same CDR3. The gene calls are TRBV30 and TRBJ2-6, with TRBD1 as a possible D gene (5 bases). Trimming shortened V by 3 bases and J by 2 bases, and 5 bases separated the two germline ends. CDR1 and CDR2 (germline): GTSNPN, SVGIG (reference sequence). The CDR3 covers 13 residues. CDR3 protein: CAWRQAGANVLTF. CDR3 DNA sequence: TGTGCCTGGAGACAGGCTGGGGCCAACGTCCTGACTTTC.

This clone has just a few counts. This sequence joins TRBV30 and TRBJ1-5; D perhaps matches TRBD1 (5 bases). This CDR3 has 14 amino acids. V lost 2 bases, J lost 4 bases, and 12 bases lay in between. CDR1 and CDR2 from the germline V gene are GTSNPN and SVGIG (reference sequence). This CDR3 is CAWSSGGGNQPQHF. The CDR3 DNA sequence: TGTGCCTGGAGTAGCGGGGGGGGGAATCAGCCCCAGCATTTT.

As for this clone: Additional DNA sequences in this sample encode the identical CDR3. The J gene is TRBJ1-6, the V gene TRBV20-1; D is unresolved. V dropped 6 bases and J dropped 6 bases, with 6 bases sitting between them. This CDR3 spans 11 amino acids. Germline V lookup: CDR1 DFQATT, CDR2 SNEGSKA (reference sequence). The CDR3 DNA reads TGCAGTGCCCGGGCTAATTCACCCCTCCACTTT. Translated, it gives CSARANSPLHF.

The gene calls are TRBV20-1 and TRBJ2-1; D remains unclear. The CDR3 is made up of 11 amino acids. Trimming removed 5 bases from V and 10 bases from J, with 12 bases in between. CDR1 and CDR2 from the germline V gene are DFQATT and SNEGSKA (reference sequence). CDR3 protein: CSALGSAEQFF. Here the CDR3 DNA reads TGCAGTGCTCTTGGATCAGCGGAGCAGTTCTTC.

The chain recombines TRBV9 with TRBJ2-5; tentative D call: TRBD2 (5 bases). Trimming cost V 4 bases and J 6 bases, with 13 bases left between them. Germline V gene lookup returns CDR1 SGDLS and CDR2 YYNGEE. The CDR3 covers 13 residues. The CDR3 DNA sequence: TGTGCCAGCAGCATCCTAGCAGATCAGACCCAGTACTTC. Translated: CASSILADQTQYF.

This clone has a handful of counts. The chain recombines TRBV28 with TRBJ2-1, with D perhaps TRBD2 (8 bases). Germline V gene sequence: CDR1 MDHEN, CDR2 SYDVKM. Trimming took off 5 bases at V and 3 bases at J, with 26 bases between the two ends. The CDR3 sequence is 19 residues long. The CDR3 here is CASSQGGLERWRVYNEQFF. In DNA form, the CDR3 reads TGTGCCAGCAGTCAGGGGGGACTAGAGCGGTGGAGGGTCTACAATGAGCAGTTCTTC.

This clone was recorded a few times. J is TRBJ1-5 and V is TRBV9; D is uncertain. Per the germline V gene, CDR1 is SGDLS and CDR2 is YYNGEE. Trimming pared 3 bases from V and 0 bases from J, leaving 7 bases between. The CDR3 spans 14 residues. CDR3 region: CASSGALSNQPQHF. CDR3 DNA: TGTGCCAGCAGCGGGGCCCTTAGCAATCAGCCCCAGCATTTT.

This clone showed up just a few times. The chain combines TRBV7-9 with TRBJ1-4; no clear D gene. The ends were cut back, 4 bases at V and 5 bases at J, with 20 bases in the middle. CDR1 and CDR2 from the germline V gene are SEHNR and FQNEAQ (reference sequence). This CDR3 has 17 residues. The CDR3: CASSSPGPETGNEKLFF. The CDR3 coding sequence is TGTGCCAGCAGCTCCCCTGGTCCCGAGACGGGGAATGAAAAACTGTTTTTT.

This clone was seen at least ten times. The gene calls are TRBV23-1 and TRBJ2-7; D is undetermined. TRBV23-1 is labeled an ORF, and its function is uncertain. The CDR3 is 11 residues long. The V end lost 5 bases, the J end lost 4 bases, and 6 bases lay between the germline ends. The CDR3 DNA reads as TGCGCCAGCAGTAGCAGTTACGAGCAGTACTTC. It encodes CASSSSYEQYF.

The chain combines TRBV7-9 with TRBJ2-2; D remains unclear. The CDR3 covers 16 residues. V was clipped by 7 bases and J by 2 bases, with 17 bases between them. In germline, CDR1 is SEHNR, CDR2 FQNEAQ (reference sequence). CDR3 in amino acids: CASTPGRSANTGELFF. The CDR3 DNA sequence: TGTGCCAGCACCCCTGGAAGGAGCGCTAACACCGGGGAGCTGTTTTTT.

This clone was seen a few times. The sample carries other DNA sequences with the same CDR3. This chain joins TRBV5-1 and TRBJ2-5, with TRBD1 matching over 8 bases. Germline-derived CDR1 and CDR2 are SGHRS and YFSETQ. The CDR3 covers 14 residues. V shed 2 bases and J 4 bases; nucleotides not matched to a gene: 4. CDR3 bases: TGCGCCAGCAGCTTAGGACAGGGAGGAGAGACCCAGTACTTC. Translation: CASSLGQGGETQYF.

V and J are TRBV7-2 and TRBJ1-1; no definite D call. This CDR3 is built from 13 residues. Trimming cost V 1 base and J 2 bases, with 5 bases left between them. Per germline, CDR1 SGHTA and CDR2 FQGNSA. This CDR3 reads CASSLVKNTEAFF. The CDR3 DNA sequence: TGTGCCAGCAGCTTAGTAAAAAACACTGAAGCTTTCTTT.

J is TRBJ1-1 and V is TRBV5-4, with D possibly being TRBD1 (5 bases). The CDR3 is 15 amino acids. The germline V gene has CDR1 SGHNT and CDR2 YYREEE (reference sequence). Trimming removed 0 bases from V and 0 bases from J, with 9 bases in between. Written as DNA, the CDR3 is TGTGCCAGCAGCTTGGACCAGACAGTGAACACTGAAGCTTTCTTT. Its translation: CASSLDQTVNTEAFF.

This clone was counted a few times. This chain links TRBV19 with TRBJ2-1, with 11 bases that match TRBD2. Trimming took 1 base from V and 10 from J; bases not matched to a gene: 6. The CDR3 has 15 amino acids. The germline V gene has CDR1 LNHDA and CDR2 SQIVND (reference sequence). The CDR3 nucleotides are TGTGCCAGTAGTATAGCACCTGGGACTAGCGGAGAGCAGTTCTTC. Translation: CASSIAPGTSGEQFF.

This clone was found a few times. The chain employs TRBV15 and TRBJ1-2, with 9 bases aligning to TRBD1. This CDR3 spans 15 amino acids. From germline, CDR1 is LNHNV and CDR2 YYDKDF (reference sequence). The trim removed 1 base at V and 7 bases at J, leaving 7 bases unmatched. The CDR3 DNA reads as TGTGCCACCAGCAGAGGTTCGGACAGGGGAAGTGGCTACACCTTC. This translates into CATSRGSDRGSGYTF.

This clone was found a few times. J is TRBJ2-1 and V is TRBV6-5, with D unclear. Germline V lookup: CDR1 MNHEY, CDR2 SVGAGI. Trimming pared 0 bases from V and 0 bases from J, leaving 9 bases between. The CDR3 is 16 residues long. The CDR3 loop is CASSYSAISSYNEQFF. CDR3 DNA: TGTGCCAGCAGTTACTCGGCGATTAGCTCCTACAATGAGCAGTTCTTC.

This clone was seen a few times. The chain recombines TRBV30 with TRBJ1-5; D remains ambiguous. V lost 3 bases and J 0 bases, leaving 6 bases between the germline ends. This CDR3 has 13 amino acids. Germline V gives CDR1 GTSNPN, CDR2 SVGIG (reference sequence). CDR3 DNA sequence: TGTGCCTGGAGACAGAGTAGCAATCAGCCCCAGCATTTT. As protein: CAWRQSSNQPQHF.

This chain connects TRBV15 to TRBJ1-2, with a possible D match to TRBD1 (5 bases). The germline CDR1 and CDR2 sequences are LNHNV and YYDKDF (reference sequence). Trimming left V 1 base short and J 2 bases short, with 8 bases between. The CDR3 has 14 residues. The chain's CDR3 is CATSRGGSNYGYTF. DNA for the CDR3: TGTGCCACCAGCAGAGGGGGCAGCAACTATGGCTACACCTTC.

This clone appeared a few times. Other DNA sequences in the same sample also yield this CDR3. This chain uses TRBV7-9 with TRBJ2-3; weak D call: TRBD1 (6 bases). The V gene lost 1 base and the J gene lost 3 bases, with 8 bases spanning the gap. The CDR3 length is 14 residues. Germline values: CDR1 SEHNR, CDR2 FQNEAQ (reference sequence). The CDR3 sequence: CASSLGQGTDTQYF. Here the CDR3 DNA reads TGTGCCAGCAGCTTAGGGCAGGGGACAGATACGCAGTATTTT. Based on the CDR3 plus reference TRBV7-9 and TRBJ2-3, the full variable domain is DTGVSQNPRHKITKRGQNVTFRCDPISEHNRLYWYRQTLGQGPEFLTYFQNEAQLEKSRLLSDRFSAERPKGSFSTLEIQRTEQGDSAMYLCASSLGQGTDTQYFGPGTRLTVL.

The chain's CDR3 is CASSFRTGAGETQYF. The CDR3 DNA reads as TGTGCCAGCAGTTTTCGGACAGGGGCAGGAGAGACCCAGTACTTC. The chain couples TRBV6-1 to TRBJ2-5, with TRBD1 matching 9 bases. After removal of 5 bases from V and 4 bases from J, the junction contained 8 bases not matched to a gene. The CDR3 sequence is 15 residues long. Germline values: CDR1 MNHNS, CDR2 SASEGT.

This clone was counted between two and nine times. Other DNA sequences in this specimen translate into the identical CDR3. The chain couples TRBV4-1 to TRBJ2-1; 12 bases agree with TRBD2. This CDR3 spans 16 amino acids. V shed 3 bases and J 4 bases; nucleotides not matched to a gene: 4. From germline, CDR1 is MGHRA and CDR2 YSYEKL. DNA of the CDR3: TGCGCCAGCAGCCAGCTCGGACTAGCGGGGTACAATGAGCAGTTCTTC. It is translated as CASSQLGLAGYNEQFF.

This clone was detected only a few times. DNA for the CDR3: TGTGCCAGTAGTAAGCAGGGGGCTGGATCCTACGAGCAGTACTTC. As protein: CASSKQGAGSYEQYF. The chain combines TRBV19 with TRBJ2-7; 8 bases are a match to TRBD1. Germline assignment: CDR1 LNHDA and CDR2 SQIVND (reference sequence). The CDR3 contains 15 residues. J gave up 1 base and V 4 bases, and 6 bases lay outside the gene matches.

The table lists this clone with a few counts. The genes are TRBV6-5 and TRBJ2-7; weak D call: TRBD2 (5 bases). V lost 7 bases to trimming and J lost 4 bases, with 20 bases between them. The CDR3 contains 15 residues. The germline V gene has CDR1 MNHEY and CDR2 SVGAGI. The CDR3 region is CASTTSTGLRYEQYF. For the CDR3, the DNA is TGTGCCAGCACAACGAGTACGGGGTTGAGATACGAGCAGTACTTC.

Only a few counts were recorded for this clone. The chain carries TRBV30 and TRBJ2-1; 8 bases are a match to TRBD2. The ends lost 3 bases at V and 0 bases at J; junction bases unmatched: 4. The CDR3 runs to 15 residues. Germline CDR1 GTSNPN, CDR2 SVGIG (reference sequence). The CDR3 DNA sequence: TGTGCCTGGAGGACTACTAGCGGCTCCTACAATGAGCAGTTCTTC. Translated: CAWRTTSGSYNEQFF.

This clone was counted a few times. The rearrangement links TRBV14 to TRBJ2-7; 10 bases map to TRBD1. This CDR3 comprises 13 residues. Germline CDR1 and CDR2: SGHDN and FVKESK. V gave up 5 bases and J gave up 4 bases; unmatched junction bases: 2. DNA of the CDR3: TGTGCCAGCAGCTGGGACAGGGGTTACGAGCAGTACTTC. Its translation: CASSWDRGYEQYF.